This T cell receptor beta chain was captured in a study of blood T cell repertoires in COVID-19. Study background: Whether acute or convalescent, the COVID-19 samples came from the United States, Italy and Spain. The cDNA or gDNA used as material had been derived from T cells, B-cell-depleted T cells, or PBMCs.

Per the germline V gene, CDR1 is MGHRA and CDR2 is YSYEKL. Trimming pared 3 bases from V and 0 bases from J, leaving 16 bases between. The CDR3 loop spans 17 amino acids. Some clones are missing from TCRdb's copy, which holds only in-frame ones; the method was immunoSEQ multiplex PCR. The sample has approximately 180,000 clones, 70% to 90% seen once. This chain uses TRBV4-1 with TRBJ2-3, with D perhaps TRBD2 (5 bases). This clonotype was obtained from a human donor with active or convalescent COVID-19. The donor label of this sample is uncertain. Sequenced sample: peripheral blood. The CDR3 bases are TGCGCCAGCAGCCATCCCTTGGACTGGAGTAGCACAGATACGCAGTATTTT. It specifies CASSHPLDWSSTDTQYF.